This T cell receptor beta chain derives from a study of cytomegalovirus exposure and HLA in healthy donors. Study-wide results and limits: The authors enumerated 180 or so TCR beta chains as linked to cytomegalovirus.

The donors formed part of the roughly 120-subject validation cohort, distinct from the roughly 700-subject first cohort. A remark on this clone: No antigen is known for it.

Measured with immunoSEQ multiplex PCR; TCRdb has only the in-frame clones, and not every one. The sample yields 60,000 to 75,000 clones, around 93% seen once. CDR1 SGHNT and CDR2 YYREEE come from the germline V gene (reference sequence). This CDR3 is 13 amino acids long. The V end lost 1 base, the J end lost 5 bases, and 9 bases lay between the germline ends. This chain links TRBV5-4 with TRBJ1-1; possible D gene TRBD1, 5 bases. Sequenced: PBMCs. This receptor was obtained from a woman between 18 and 29 years old in good health and CMV-seropositive. The CDR3 coding sequence is TGTGCCAGCAGCTTGAGGGGTTGGACTGAAGCTTTCTTT. This sequence encodes CASSLRGWTEAFF.